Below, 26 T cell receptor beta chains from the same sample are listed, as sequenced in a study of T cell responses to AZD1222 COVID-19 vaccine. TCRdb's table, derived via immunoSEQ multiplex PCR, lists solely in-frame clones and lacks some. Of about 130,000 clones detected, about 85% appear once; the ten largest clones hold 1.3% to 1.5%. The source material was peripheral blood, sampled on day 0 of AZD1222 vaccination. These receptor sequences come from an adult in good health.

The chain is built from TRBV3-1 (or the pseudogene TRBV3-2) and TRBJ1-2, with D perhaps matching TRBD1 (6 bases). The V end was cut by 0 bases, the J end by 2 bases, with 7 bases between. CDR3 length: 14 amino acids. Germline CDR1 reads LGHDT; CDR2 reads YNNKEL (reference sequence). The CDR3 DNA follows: TGTGCCAGCAGCCAAGATGGACAGAACTATGGCTACACCTTC. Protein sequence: CASSQDGQNYGYTF.

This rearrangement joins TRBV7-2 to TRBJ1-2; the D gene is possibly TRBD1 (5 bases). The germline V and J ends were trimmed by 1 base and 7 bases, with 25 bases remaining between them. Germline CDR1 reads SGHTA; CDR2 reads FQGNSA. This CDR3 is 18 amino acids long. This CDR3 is CASSLGGSSGRGGSGYTF. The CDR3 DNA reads TGTGCCAGCAGCTTAGGCGGGTCGTCAGGGAGGGGAGGTAGTGGCTACACCTTC.

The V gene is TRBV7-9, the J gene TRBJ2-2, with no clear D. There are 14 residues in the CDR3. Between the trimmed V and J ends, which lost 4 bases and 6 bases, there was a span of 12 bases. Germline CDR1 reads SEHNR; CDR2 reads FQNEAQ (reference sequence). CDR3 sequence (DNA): TGTGCCAGCAGCTCTCCGGGTGCAGCCGGGGAGCTGTTTTTT. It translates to CASSSPGAAGELFF.

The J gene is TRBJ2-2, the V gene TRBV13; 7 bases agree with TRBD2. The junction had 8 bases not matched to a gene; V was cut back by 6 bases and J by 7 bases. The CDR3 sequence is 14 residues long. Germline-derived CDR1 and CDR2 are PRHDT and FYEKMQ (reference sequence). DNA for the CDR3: TGTGCCAGCAGAAAGCGGGGTACCAGCGGGGAGCTGTTTTTT. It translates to CASRKRGTSGELFF.

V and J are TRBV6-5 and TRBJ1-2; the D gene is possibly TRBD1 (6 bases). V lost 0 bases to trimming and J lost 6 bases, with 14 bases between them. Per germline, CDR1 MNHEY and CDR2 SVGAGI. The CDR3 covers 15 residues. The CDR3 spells CASSYSGGRLNGYTF. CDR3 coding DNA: TGTGCCAGCAGTTACTCAGGGGGGCGCTTGAATGGCTACACCTTC.

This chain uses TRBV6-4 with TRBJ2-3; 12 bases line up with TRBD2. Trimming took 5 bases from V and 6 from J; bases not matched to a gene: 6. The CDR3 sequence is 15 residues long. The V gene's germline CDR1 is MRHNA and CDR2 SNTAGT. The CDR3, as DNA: TGTGCCAGCAGTCCTAGCGGGGGGGCCCCCGATACGCAGTATTTT. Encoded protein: CASSPSGGAPDTQYF.

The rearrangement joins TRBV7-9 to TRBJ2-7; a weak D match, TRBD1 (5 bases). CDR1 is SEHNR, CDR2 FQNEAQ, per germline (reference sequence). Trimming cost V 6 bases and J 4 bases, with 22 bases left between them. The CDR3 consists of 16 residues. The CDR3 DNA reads TGTGCCAGCAGACCGGGTTTGGGGCAGGGTAGTTACGAGCAGTACTTC. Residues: CASRPGLGQGSYEQYF.

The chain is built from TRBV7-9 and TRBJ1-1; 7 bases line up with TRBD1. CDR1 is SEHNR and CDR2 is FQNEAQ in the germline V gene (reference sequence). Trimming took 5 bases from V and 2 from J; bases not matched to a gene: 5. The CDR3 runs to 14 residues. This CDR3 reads CASSNRQGNTEAFF. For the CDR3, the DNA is TGTGCCAGCAGCAACCGACAGGGAAACACTGAAGCTTTCTTT.

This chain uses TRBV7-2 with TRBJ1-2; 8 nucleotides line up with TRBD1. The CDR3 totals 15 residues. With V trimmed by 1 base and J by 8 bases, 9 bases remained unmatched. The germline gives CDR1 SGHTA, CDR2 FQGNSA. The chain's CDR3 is CASSLGWQGAGGYTF. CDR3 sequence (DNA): TGTGCCAGCAGCTTAGGATGGCAGGGGGCTGGGGGCTACACCTTC.

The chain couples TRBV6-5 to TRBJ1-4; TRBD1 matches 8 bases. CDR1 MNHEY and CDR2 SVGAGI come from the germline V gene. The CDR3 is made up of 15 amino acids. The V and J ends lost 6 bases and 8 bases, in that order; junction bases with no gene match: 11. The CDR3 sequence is CASRRQGTSREKLFF. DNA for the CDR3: TGTGCCAGCAGACGACAGGGGACTTCCAGGGAAAAACTGTTTTTT.

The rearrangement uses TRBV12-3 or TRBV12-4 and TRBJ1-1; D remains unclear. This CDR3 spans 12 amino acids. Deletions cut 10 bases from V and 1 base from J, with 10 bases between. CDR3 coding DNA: TGTGCCACCGTTTTGGGGAACACTGAAGCTTTCTTT. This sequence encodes CATVLGNTEAFF.

The CDR3 is CASSPHDRVRVYSNQPQHF. The CDR3 nucleotides are TGTGCCAGCAGCCCTCACGACAGGGTCAGGGTCTATAGCAATCAGCCCCAGCATTTT. This chain joins TRBV6-2 or TRBV6-3 and TRBJ1-5; 7 bases line up with TRBD1. J gave up 0 bases and V 6 bases, and 17 bases lay outside the gene matches. There are 19 residues in the CDR3. Germline assignment: CDR1 MNHEY and CDR2 SVGEGT.

For the CDR3, the DNA is TGTGCCAGCAGTCGCGGGGGGACTGAAGCTTTCTTT. Translating it yields CASSRGGTEAFF. The chain recombines TRBV27 with TRBJ1-1; TRBD1 is a possible D gene (5 bases). The V end was cut by 5 bases, the J end by 5 bases, with 9 bases between. Germline V gene sequence: CDR1 MNHEY, CDR2 SMNVEV (reference sequence). The CDR3 contains 12 residues.

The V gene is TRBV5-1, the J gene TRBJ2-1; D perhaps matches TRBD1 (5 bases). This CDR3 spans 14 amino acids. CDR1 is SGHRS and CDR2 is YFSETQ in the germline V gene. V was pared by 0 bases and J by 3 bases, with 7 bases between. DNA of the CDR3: TGCGCCAGCAGCTTGGGGACAAACTACAATGAGCAGTTCTTC. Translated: CASSLGTNYNEQFF.

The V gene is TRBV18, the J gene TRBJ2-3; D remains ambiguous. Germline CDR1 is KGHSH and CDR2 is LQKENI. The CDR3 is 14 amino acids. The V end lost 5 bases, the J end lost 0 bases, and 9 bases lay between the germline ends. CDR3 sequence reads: CASSYPHSTDTQYF. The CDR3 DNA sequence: TGTGCCAGCTCATATCCTCATAGCACAGATACGCAGTATTTT.

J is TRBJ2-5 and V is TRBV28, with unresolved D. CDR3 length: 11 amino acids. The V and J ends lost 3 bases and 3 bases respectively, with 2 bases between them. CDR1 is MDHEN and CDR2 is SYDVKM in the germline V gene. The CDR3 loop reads CASSLKETQYF. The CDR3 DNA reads TGTGCCAGCAGTTTGAAAGAGACCCAGTACTTC.

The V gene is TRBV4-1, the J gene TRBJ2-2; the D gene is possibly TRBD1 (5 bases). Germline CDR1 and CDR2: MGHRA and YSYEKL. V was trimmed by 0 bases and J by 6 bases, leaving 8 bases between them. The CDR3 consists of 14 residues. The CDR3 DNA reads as TGCGCCAGCAGCCAAGAACAGGATGCCGGGGAGCTGTTTTTT. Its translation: CASSQEQDAGELFF.

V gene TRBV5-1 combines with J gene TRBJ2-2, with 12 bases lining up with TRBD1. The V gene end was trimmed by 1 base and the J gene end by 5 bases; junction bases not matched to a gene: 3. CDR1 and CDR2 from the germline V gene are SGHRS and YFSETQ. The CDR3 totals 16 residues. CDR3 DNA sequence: TGCGCCAGCAGCTTGCGGGGACAGGGGGCTACCGGGGAGCTGTTTTTT. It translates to CASSLRGQGATGELFF.

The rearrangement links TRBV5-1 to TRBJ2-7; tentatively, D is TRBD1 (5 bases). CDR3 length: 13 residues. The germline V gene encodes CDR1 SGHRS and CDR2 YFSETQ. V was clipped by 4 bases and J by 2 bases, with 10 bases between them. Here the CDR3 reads CASSSTGPYEQYF. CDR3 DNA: TGCGCCAGCAGCAGTACAGGTCCCTACGAGCAGTACTTC.

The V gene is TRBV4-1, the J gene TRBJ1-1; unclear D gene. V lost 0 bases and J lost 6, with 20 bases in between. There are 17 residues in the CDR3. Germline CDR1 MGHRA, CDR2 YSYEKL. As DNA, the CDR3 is TGCGCCAGCAGCCAAGATTCTCCAGGCCGTGGTAACCCTGAAGCTTTCTTT. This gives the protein CASSQDSPGRGNPEAFF.

The chain's CDR3 is CASSTGGETQYF. The DNA for the CDR3 is TGTGCCAGCAGTACCGGGGGAGAGACCCAGTACTTC. This rearrangement joins TRBV6-5 to TRBJ2-5, with a possible D match to TRBD2 (6 bases). Looked up from germline, CDR1 is MNHEY and CDR2 is SVGAGI. V was trimmed by 5 bases and J by 4 bases, leaving 8 bases between them. The CDR3 spans 12 residues.

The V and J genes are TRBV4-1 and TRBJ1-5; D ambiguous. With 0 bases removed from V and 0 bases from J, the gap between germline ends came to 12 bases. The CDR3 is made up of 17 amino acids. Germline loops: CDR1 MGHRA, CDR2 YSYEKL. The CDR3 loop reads CASSQDRGQDSNQPQHF. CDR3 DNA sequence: TGCGCCAGCAGCCAAGATCGTGGTCAGGATAGCAATCAGCCCCAGCATTTT.

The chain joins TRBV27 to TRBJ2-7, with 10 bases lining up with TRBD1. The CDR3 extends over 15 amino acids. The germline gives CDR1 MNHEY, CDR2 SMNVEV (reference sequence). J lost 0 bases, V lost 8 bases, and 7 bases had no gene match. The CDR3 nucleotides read TGTGCCAGCGGCCCGAGGGACAGGGGCTCCTACGAGCAGTACTTC. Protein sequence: CASGPRDRGSYEQYF.

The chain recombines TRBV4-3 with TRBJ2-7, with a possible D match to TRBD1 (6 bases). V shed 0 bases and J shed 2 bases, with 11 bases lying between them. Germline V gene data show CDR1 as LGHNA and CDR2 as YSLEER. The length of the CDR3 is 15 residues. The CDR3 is CASSQDYGGAYEQYF. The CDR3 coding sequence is TGCGCCAGCAGCCAAGATTATGGGGGCGCCTACGAGCAGTACTTC.

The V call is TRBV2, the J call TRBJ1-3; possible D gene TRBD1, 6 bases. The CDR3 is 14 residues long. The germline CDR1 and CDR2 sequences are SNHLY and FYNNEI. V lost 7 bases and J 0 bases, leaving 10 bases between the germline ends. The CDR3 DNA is TGTGCCAGCATACGGGACAACTCTGGAAACACCATATATTTT. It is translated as CASIRDNSGNTIYF.

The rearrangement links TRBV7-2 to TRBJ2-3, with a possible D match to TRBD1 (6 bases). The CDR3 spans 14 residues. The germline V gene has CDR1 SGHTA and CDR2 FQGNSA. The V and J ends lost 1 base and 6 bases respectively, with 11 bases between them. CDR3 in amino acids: CASSLGDRFDTQYF. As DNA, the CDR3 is TGTGCCAGCAGCTTAGGAGACAGGTTTGATACGCAGTATTTT.